One TCR beta chain is described in this entry. These data are taken from a study of blood T cell repertoires in COVID-19. In the study overall: Whether acute or convalescent, the COVID-19 samples came from the United States, Italy and Spain.

This CDR3 spans 15 amino acids. Between the trimmed V and J ends, which lost 5 bases and 2 bases, there was a span of 13 bases. Germline CDR1 is LNHDA and CDR2 is SQIVND (reference sequence). Generated by immunoSEQ multiplex PCR, the TCRdb table keeps only in-frame clones and is missing some. The data contain approximately 300,000 clones, 90% of them singletons. Sequenced material: peripheral blood. This chain uses TRBV19 with TRBJ2-1; maybe TRBD1 (5 bases). The TCR was taken from a woman under 40 with COVID-19, enrolled during active disease. CDR3 coding DNA: TGTGCCAGTAGTCCCTCGAAGGGGACCTACAATGAGCAGTTCTTC. It translates to CASSPSKGTYNEQFF.